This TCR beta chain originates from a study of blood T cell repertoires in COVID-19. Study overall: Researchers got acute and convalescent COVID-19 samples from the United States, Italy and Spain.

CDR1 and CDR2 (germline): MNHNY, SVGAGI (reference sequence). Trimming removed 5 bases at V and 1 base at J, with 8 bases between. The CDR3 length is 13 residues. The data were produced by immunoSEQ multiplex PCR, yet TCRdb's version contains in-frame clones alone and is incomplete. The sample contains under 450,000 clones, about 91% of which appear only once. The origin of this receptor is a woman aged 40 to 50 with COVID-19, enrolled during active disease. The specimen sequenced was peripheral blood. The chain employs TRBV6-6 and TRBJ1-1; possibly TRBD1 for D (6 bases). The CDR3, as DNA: TGTGCCAGCAGTAAGACAGGGAACACTGAAGCTTTCTTT. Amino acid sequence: CASSKTGNTEAFF.